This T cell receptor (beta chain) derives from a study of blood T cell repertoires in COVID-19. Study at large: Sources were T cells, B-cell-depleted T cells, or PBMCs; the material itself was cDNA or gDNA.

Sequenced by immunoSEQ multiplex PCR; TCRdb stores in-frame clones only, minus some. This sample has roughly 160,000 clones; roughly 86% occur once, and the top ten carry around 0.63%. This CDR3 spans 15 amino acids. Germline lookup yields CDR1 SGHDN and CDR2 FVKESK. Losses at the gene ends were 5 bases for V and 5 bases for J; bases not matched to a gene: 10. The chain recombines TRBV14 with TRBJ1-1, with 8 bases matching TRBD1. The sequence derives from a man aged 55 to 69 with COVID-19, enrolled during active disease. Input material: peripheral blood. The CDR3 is CASSRQGAVGTEAFF. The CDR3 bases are TGTGCCAGCAGCAGGCAGGGGGCAGTAGGAACTGAAGCTTTCTTT.